The 9 T cell receptor beta chains below all came from one sample that was sequenced in a study of post-analysis software for immune sequencing data. Libraries were made from TCR beta cDNA, and they carried unique molecular identifiers. TCRdb passed the PCR reads through MiXCR, listing each CDR3 protein once. Of about 770,000 distinct CDR3 sequences detected, roughly 50% appear once; the ten largest clones hold just under 5%. These receptors have no known antigen. Study-wide points: A handful of TRBV segments, including TRBV5-6, TRBV5-1 and TRBV20-1, were more frequent in patients than controls.

Sequenced material: blood. The receptors come from a girl aged 10 to 17 with multiple sclerosis.

This clonotype was observed a few times. The chain carries TRBV20-1 and TRBJ2-5, with D maybe TRBD2 (7 bases). Looked up from germline, CDR1 is DFQATT and CDR2 is SNEGSKA (reference sequence). Between the trimmed V and J ends, which lost 5 bases and 4 bases, there was a span of 14 bases. The CDR3 length is 13 residues. The CDR3 loop is CSAGRGSRETQYF. The DNA of the CDR3 is TGCAGTGCTGGGAGGGGGAGTAGAGAGACCCAGTACTTC.

This chain links TRBV29-1 with TRBJ1-1; 8 bases agree with TRBD1. V shed 3 bases, J shed 4 bases, and the junction held 7 bases outside the gene matches. The CDR3 has 14 amino acids. Germline-derived CDR1 and CDR2 are SQVTM and ANQGSEA. The CDR3 DNA sequence: TGCAGCGTTGAGACCTCCCAGGGGGCCACTGAAGCTTTCTTT. Translating gives CSVETSQGATEAFF.

This chain uses TRBV7-9 with TRBJ2-1, with 7 bases aligning to TRBD2. Trimming cost V 5 bases and J 12 bases; bases outside gene matches: 13. In germline, CDR1 is SEHNR, CDR2 FQNEAQ (reference sequence). The CDR3 is 14 residues long. CDR3 amino acids: CASSVGAGEYGQFF. The CDR3 bases are TGTGCCAGCAGCGTAGGGGCGGGAGAATACGGGCAGTTCTTC. Based on the CDR3 plus reference TRBV7-9 and TRBJ2-1, the full variable domain is DTGVSQNPRHKITKRGQNVTFRCDPISEHNRLYWYRQTLGQGPEFLTYFQNEAQLEKSRLLSDRFSAERPKGSFSTLEIQRTEQGDSAMYLCASSVGAGEYGQFFGPGTRLTVL.

This clonotype was picked up a small number of times. J is TRBJ2-5 and V is TRBV6-1, with 10 bases that match TRBD2. The CDR3 spans 14 residues. The V gene's germline CDR1 is MNHNS and CDR2 SASEGT. V was clipped by 4 bases and J by 11 bases; unmatched bases: 10. Here the CDR3 DNA reads TGTGCCAGCAGTGGTCTAGCGGGAGCCGGGGAGCAGTACTTC. It specifies CASSGLAGAGEQYF.

J is TRBJ1-2 and V is TRBV28; no clear D gene. With 8 bases removed from V and 3 bases from J, the gap between germline ends came to 10 bases. This CDR3 has 12 residues. Per germline, CDR1 MDHEN and CDR2 SYDVKM. The CDR3 region is CASGEQYYGYTF. DNA for the CDR3: TGTGCCAGCGGCGAACAGTACTATGGCTACACCTTC.

The chain recombines TRBV6-5 with TRBJ1-1, with unresolved D. Trimming took 2 bases from V and 9 from J, leaving 7 bases between them. Germline V gene data show CDR1 as MNHEY and CDR2 as SVGAGI. This CDR3 has 11 residues. The CDR3 DNA reads TGTGCCAGCAGTTACAGAAGACAAGCTTTCTTT. Its protein is CASSYRRQAFF.

The chain joins TRBV6-1 to TRBJ2-1; the D call may be TRBD1 or TRBD2 (5 bases each). Germline V lookup: CDR1 MNHNS, CDR2 SASEGT. The CDR3 has 13 amino acids. Between the trimmed V and J ends, which lost 6 bases and 8 bases, there was a span of 14 bases. CDR3 DNA: TGTGCCAGCAGCCGCTCGGGGCCTGATGAGCAGTTCTTC. Translated, it gives CASSRSGPDEQFF.

The rearrangement uses TRBV11-2 and TRBJ2-3; D is ambiguous. This CDR3 contains 16 residues. Germline CDR1 is SGHAT and CDR2 is FQNNGV. V shed 6 bases and J shed 9 bases, with 25 bases lying between them. Here the CDR3 DNA reads TGTGCCAGCAGTACCGGTAGGGTCGATTATCTGGGCACGCAGTATTTT. It codes for CASSTGRVDYLGTQYF.

The chain couples TRBV10-3 to TRBJ2-7; D might be TRBD1 or TRBD2, each matching 6 bases. Trimming shortened V by 4 bases and J by 3 bases, and 10 bases separated the two germline ends. This CDR3 has 13 residues. Germline V CDR1 and CDR2: ENHRY, SYGVKD. The CDR3 region is CAISGGGRYEQYF. The CDR3 DNA sequence: TGTGCCATCAGTGGTGGGGGGCGCTACGAGCAGTACTTC.